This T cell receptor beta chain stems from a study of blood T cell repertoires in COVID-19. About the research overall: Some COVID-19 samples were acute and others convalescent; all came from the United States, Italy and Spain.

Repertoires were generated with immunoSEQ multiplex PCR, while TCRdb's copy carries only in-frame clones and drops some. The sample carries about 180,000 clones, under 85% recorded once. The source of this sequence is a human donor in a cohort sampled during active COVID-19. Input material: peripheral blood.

DNA of the CDR3: TGCAGTGCTAGTGCCAGGTCCTCTGGGAAACTGTTTTTT. Translation: CSASARSSGKLFF. The chain carries TRBV20-1 and TRBJ1-4, with D unclear. Trimming took 3 bases from V and 11 from J, leaving 16 bases between them. CDR1 DFQATT and CDR2 SNEGSKA come from the germline V gene (reference sequence). The CDR3 is 13 amino acids.